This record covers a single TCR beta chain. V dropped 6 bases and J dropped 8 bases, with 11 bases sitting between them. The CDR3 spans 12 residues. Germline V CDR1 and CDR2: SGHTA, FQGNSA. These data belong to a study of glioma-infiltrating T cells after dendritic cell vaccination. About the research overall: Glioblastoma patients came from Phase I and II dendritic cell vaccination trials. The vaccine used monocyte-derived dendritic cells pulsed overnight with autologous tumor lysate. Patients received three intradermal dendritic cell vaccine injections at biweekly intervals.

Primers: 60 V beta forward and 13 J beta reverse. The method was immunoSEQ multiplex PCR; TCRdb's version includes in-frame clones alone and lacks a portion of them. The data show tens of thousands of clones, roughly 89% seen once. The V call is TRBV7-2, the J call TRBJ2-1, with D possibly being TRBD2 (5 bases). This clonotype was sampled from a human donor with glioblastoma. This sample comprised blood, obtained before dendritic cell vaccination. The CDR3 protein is CASRLEDDEQFF. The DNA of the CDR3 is TGTGCCAGCAGGTTGGAGGACGATGAGCAGTTCTTC.